The 7 T cell receptor beta chains below were found in one sample sequenced in a study of blood T cell repertoires in COVID-19. Sequencing used immunoSEQ multiplex PCR; TCRdb keeps in-frame clones, though not all of them. The sample consists of under 300,000 clones, 80% to 90% of them appearing once. The specimen was PBMCs or T cells enriched from blood (not recorded which). The receptors shown here come from a woman aged 45-59 years who had been exposed to COVID-19.

As for this clone: An end of the junction differs from the germline gene, which may be a read error. The chain has TRBV2 and TRBJ2-7, with D maybe TRBD1 (7 bases). CDR3 length: 12 amino acids. Germline CDR1 SNHLY, CDR2 FYNNEI. The CDR3 bases are TGTGCCAGCATTTCGGGAGACAGGGTAGGGAACTTC. It specifies CASISGDRVGNF.

This chain uses TRBV5-6 with TRBJ2-2; D gene uncertain. The V end was cut by 4 bases, the J end by 4 bases, with 23 bases between. This CDR3 has 18 amino acids. In germline, CDR1 is SGHDT, CDR2 YYEEEE. CDR3 loop: CASSLTQTRLAFTGELFF. The CDR3 DNA follows: TGTGCCAGCAGCCTCACCCAAACGCGGTTAGCTTTCACCGGGGAGCTGTTTTTT.

In this sample, this clone turned up once. The J gene is TRBJ2-7, the V gene TRBV6-5; 9 nucleotides match TRBD1. This CDR3 spans 14 amino acids. Germline V CDR1 and CDR2: MNHEY, SVGAGI. V shed 2 bases and J 4 bases; nucleotides not matched to a gene: 3. CDR3: CASSYGGTGYEQYF. DNA for the CDR3: TGTGCCAGCAGTTACGGTGGGACAGGGTACGAGCAGTACTTC.

This chain connects TRBV7-2 to TRBJ2-7, with TRBD2 as a possible D gene (6 bases). CDR1 and CDR2 (germline): SGHTA, FQGNSA. The ends were cut back, 2 bases at V and 1 base at J, with 12 bases in the middle. The CDR3 spans 15 residues. CDR3 bases: TGTGCCAGCAGCTTAAATGCGGGGTTATCCTACGAGCAGTACTTC. It is translated as CASSLNAGLSYEQYF.

The genes are TRBV27 and TRBJ1-1, with no clear D. Germline lookup yields CDR1 MNHEY and CDR2 SMNVEV (reference sequence). V dropped 0 bases and J dropped 0 bases, with 8 bases sitting between them. The length of the CDR3 is 15 residues. CDR3 nucleotide sequence: TGTGCCAGCAGTTTATCGAACAACATGAACACTGAAGCTTTCTTT. Translation gives CASSLSNNMNTEAFF.

This clone came up a few times. The CDR3 nucleotides read TGTGCCAGCAGTTCTCAGGGGCGCTTCTACAATGAGCAGTTCTTC. As protein: CASSSQGRFYNEQFF. The J gene is TRBJ2-1, the V gene TRBV27, with D possibly matching TRBD1 (6 bases). This CDR3 spans 15 amino acids. Germline V gene sequence: CDR1 MNHEY, CDR2 SMNVEV (reference sequence). V was cut by 4 bases and J by 3 bases, with 13 bases left in between.

The chain employs TRBV20-1 and TRBJ1-2; D remains ambiguous. Looked up from germline, CDR1 is DFQATT and CDR2 is SNEGSKA (reference sequence). V lost 3 bases and J 10 bases, leaving 12 bases between the germline ends. The CDR3 length is 11 residues. The DNA for the CDR3 is TGCAGTGCTAGGACTGATAATTCCTACACCTTC. Translating gives CSARTDNSYTF.